This TCR beta chain derives from a study of blood T cell repertoires in COVID-19. Study-wide context: Sample material is recorded as cDNA or gDNA derived from T cells, B-cell-depleted T cells, or PBMCs.

Profiled with immunoSEQ multiplex PCR; TCRdb holds only in-frame clones, not every one. Counted here are around 290,000 clones, approximately 86% occurring once; the ten biggest clones make up about 12%. This clone was seen a single time. Seattle's enrolled individuals joined amid active infection and were then monitored longitudinally. Material: peripheral blood. The sequence was obtained from a woman aged 65 to 85 with COVID-19, enrolled during active disease.

CDR3 coding DNA: TGTGCCAGCAGCTCCGGGACTAGCGGGGACAATGAGCAGTTCTTC. This sequence encodes CASSSGTSGDNEQFF. The rearrangement joins TRBV11-2 to TRBJ2-1, with TRBD2 matching over 13 bases. CDR1 and CDR2 from the germline V gene are SGHAT and FQNNGV. The CDR3 is made up of 15 amino acids. Trimming took 4 bases from V and 5 from J; bases not matched to a gene: 2.